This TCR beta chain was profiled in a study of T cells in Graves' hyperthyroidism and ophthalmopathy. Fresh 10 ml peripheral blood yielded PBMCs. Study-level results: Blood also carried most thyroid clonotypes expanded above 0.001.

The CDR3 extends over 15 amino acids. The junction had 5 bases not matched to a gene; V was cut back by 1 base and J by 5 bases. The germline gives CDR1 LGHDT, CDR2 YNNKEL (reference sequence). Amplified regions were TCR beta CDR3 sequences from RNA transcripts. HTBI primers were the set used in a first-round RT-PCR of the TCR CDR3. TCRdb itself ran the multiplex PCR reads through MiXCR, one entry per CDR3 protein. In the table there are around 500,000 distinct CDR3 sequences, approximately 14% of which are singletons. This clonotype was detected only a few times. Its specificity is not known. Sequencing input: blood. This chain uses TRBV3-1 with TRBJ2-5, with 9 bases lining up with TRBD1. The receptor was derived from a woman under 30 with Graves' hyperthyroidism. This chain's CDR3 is CASSQARTGGETQYF. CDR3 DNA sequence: TGTGCCAGCAGCCAAGCTAGAACAGGGGGCGAGACCCAGTACTTC.